The 25 T cell receptor beta chains in this list originate from one sample, sequenced in a study of shared clonotypes between healthy human individuals. Data came from immunoSEQ multiplex PCR; TCRdb stores just in-frame clones and leaves some out. The data contain under 600,000 clones, 90% to 96% of them singletons. What was sequenced was naive CD4+ T cells sorted from blood. The subset denotes: CD45RA+ positively selected. All receptors come from a woman in her thirties in good health.

A word on this clone: The same CDR3 can be traced to other DNA sequences in this sample. The rearrangement uses TRBV20-1 and TRBJ2-7, with D unresolved. The CDR3 is made up of 11 amino acids. Germline V lookup: CDR1 DFQATT, CDR2 SNEGSKA (reference sequence). Trimming took 5 bases from V and 3 from J, leaving 8 bases between them. CDR3: CSASPSYEQYF. The CDR3 DNA reads TGCAGTGCTTCACCGAGCTACGAGCAGTACTTC.

The chain has TRBV11-2 and TRBJ2-3; 7 positions agree with TRBD2. CDR1 and CDR2 (germline): SGHAT, FQNNGV. The ends lost 5 bases at V and 2 bases at J; junction bases unmatched: 10. This CDR3 contains 16 residues. CDR3 DNA: TGTGCCAGCAGCCTCGGGACTAACGGGAACACAGATACGCAGTATTTT. Its translation is CASSLGTNGNTDTQYF.

The chain combines TRBV18 with TRBJ2-1; 11 nucleotides line up with TRBD2. V was clipped by 3 bases and J by 9 bases; unmatched bases: 4. CDR1 KGHSH and CDR2 LQKENI come from the germline V gene. The CDR3 is made up of 14 amino acids. The CDR3 is CASSPTSGRGEQFF. CDR3 nucleotides: TGTGCCAGCTCACCCACTAGCGGGAGAGGTGAGCAGTTCTTC.

The chain recombines TRBV5-6 with TRBJ2-4; 9 bases are shared with TRBD1. V was pared by 4 bases and J by 2 bases, with 10 bases of the junction left unmatched. The CDR3 covers 17 residues. The germline V gene has CDR1 SGHDT and CDR2 YYEEEE. The CDR3 protein is CASSEQGDRVSKNIQYF. The CDR3, as DNA: TGTGCCAGCAGCGAGCAGGGGGACAGGGTGTCCAAAAACATTCAGTACTTC. The full variable domain, its missing parts supplied by reference TRBV5-6 and TRBJ2-4, is DAGVTQSPTHLIKTRGQQVTLRCSPKSGHDTVSWYQQALGQGPQFIFQYYEEEERQRGNFPDRFSGHQFPNYSSELNVNALLLGDSALYLCASSEQGDRVSKNIQYFGAGTRLSVL.

The rearrangement uses TRBV5-1 and TRBJ2-1; D is perhaps TRBD1 (6 bases). The CDR3 runs to 15 residues. Trimming removed 0 bases from V and 8 bases from J, with 15 bases in between. Germline values: CDR1 SGHRS, CDR2 YFSETQ. CDR3 in amino acids: CASSLAPTGRDEQFF. DNA of the CDR3: TGCGCCAGCAGCTTGGCCCCGACAGGCCGCGATGAGCAGTTCTTC.

The V and J genes are TRBV10-1 and TRBJ1-3; D is undetermined. The CDR3 contains 13 residues. From germline, CDR1 is WNHNN and CDR2 SYGVQD (reference sequence). The V and J ends lost 3 bases and 4 bases respectively, with 7 bases between them. As DNA, the CDR3 is TGCGCCAGCAGTGAAGGACTGGGAAACACCATATATTTT. It codes for CASSEGLGNTIYF.

The chain couples TRBV9 to TRBJ2-1; no definite D call. V gave up 7 bases and J gave up 10 bases, with 6 bases separating them. The CDR3 totals 9 residues. Per the germline V gene, CDR1 is SGDLS and CDR2 is YYNGEE. The CDR3 sequence is CASGWEQFF. CDR3 DNA sequence: TGTGCCAGCGGGTGGGAGCAGTTCTTC.

The J gene is TRBJ1-5, the V gene TRBV28; D is unresolved. The germline V and J ends were trimmed by 1 base and 11 bases, with 15 bases remaining between them. In germline, CDR1 is MDHEN, CDR2 SYDVKM. The CDR3 extends over 14 amino acids. Written as DNA, the CDR3 is TGTGCCAGCAGTTTATCCCACCCGTCCGGGTCCCAGCATTTT. This translates into CASSLSHPSGSQHF.

This rearrangement joins TRBV18 to TRBJ1-1; 7 nucleotides line up with TRBD1. The germline gives CDR1 KGHSH, CDR2 LQKENI. The junction had 6 bases not matched to a gene; V was cut back by 5 bases and J by 3 bases. The CDR3 runs to 14 residues. The CDR3 nucleotides are TGTGCCAGCTCAAAAGGGGGCACGGACACTGAAGCTTTCTTT. Residues: CASSKGGTDTEAFF.

The chain recombines TRBV25-1 with TRBJ2-7; unclear D gene. The CDR3 is 14 residues long. Germline V gene data show CDR1 as MGHDK and CDR2 as SYGVNS. Trimming took 3 bases from V and 1 from J, leaving 10 bases between them. CDR3 bases: TGTGCCAGCAGTGATCCCGGCCGGTCCTACGAGCAGTACTTC. It encodes CASSDPGRSYEQYF.

In this sample, this clone turned up once. CDR3 DNA sequence: TGCAGCGTTGAAATATGGACTAGCGGTTACCACACAGATACGCAGTATTTT. Translation gives CSVEIWTSGYHTDTQYF. This chain uses TRBV29-1 with TRBJ2-3, with 10 bases matching TRBD2. CDR1 is SQVTM and CDR2 is ANQGSEA in the germline V gene. The CDR3 has 17 amino acids. After removal of 2 bases from V and 2 bases from J, the junction contained 10 bases not matched to a gene.

The V and J genes are TRBV29-1 and TRBJ2-7; D unresolved. Trimming stripped 4 bases from V and 4 bases from J, with 23 bases between. This CDR3 has 16 amino acids. CDR1 and CDR2 (germline): SQVTM, ANQGSEA. Here the CDR3 reads CSVVGSPGQRQYEQYF. The CDR3 DNA is TGCAGCGTTGTGGGCAGTCCGGGTCAAAGACAATACGAGCAGTACTTC.

The chain is built from TRBV7-2 and TRBJ2-2; unclear D gene. The germline V gene has CDR1 SGHTA and CDR2 FQGNSA. This CDR3 contains 16 residues. Deletions cut 3 bases from V and 3 bases from J, with 14 bases between. The chain's CDR3 is CASSLRWLGDTGELFF. In DNA form, the CDR3 reads TGTGCCAGCAGCTTGCGCTGGCTAGGTGACACCGGGGAGCTGTTTTTT.

This chain connects TRBV2 to TRBJ2-2; 11 nucleotides align to TRBD2. The V and J ends lost 7 bases and 1 base, in that order; junction bases with no gene match: 2. Per the germline V gene, CDR1 is SNHLY and CDR2 is FYNNEI. This CDR3 comprises 15 residues. The CDR3, as DNA: TGTGCCAGCACAGGACTAGCGGGGAACACCGGGGAGCTGTTTTTT. Translating gives CASTGLAGNTGELFF.

J is TRBJ1-1 and V is TRBV18; D not certain. Germline V CDR1 and CDR2: KGHSH, LQKENI. The CDR3 has 13 amino acids. The V gene lost 3 bases and the J gene lost 1 base, with 6 bases spanning the gap. This CDR3 reads CASSPEANTEAFF. CDR3 in DNA: TGTGCCAGCTCACCCGAAGCGAACACTGAAGCTTTCTTT.

The V and J genes are TRBV19 and TRBJ2-7; TRBD2 matches at 14 bases. The CDR3 has 16 residues. The germline V gene has CDR1 LNHDA and CDR2 SQIVND (reference sequence). V shed 5 bases and J 5 bases; nucleotides not matched to a gene: 8. The DNA for the CDR3 is TGTGCCAGTAGTCAAACCGGGACTAGCGGGAGAGACGAGCAGTACTTC. This codes for CASSQTGTSGRDEQYF.

CDR3 DNA sequence: TGTGCCAGTATCCGGGGGACAGGCGGGAACACTGAAGCTTTCTTT. It translates to CASIRGTGGNTEAFF. The genes are TRBV19 and TRBJ1-1, with 8 bases identical to TRBD1. The J segment lost 1 base and the V segment lost 7 bases, leaving 8 bases of the junction unmatched. Germline loops: CDR1 LNHDA, CDR2 SQIVND (reference sequence). This CDR3 spans 15 amino acids. The full variable domain, completed using reference TRBV19 and TRBJ1-1, is DGGITQSPKYLFRKEGQNVTLSCEQNLNHDAMYWYRQDPGQGLRLIYYSQIVNDFQKGDIAEGYSVSREKKESFPLTVTSAQKNPTAFYLCASIRGTGGNTEAFFGQGTRLTVV.

The CDR3 DNA reads as TGTGCCTGGAGCCTTTCTTCTGGAAACACCATATATTTT. Amino acids: CAWSLSSGNTIYF. The chain couples TRBV30 to TRBJ1-3, with no clear D. CDR3 length: 13 amino acids. Germline V lookup: CDR1 GTSNPN, CDR2 SVGIG (reference sequence). V was cut by 3 bases and J by 1 base, with 7 bases left in between.

The gene calls are TRBV25-1 and TRBJ2-6; 7 nucleotides agree with TRBD1. The trim removed 3 bases at V and 3 bases at J, leaving 2 bases unmatched. The CDR3 is 15 amino acids. Germline CDR1 MGHDK, CDR2 SYGVNS. The CDR3 protein is CASSDTGVGANVLTF. CDR3 sequence (DNA): TGTGCCAGCAGTGACACAGGGGTTGGGGCCAACGTCCTGACTTTC.

The chain employs TRBV5-1 and TRBJ2-2, with a tentative D call TRBD2 (5 bases). The V gene's germline CDR1 is SGHRS and CDR2 YFSETQ. The ends were cut back, 1 base at V and 6 bases at J, with 13 bases in the middle. This CDR3 spans 15 amino acids. This CDR3 reads CASSLISEGPGELFF. The CDR3 DNA reads as TGCGCCAGCAGCTTGATAAGCGAGGGCCCCGGGGAGCTGTTTTTT. Based on the CDR3 plus reference TRBV5-1 and TRBJ2-2, the full variable domain is KAGVTQTPRYLIKTRGQQVTLSCSPISGHRSVSWYQQTPGQGLQFLFEYFSETQRNKGNFPGRFSGRQFSNSRSEMNVSTLELGDSALYLCASSLISEGPGELFFGEGSRLTVL.

J is TRBJ2-7 and V is TRBV18, with TRBD2 matching over 9 bases. The CDR3 totals 16 residues. With 1 base clipped from V and 5 bases from J, the junction kept 9 bases outside the gene matches. Germline values: CDR1 KGHSH, CDR2 LQKENI. The DNA for the CDR3 is TGTGCCAGCTCACCACTTGCGGGAGGGCCAAAGCACGAGCAGTACTTC. Encoded protein: CASSPLAGGPKHEQYF.

This chain links TRBV7-9 with TRBJ2-3; D uncertain. CDR1 SEHNR and CDR2 FQNEAQ come from the germline V gene (reference sequence). Trimming removed 1 base at V and 6 bases at J, with 8 bases between. The CDR3 has 13 residues. CDR3 in DNA: TGTGCCAGCAGCTTAGTAGGGTTGGATACGCAGTATTTT. Its translation is CASSLVGLDTQYF.

This rearrangement joins TRBV5-1 to TRBJ2-6; TRBD2 matches at 8 bases. The trim removed 3 bases at V and 2 bases at J, leaving 10 bases unmatched. CDR1 and CDR2 (germline): SGHRS, YFSETQ. There are 18 residues in the CDR3. CDR3 loop: CASSSRRGALAGANVLTF. CDR3 in DNA: TGCGCCAGCAGCTCACGGCGGGGGGCTTTAGCTGGGGCCAACGTCCTGACTTTC.

The chain uses TRBV5-1 and TRBJ1-2; D is possibly TRBD1 (5 bases). Germline-derived CDR1 and CDR2 are SGHRS and YFSETQ. The V gene lost 1 base and the J gene lost 6 bases, with 13 bases spanning the gap. The CDR3 is made up of 14 amino acids. The CDR3 here is CASSLNGGRNGYTF. The CDR3 nucleotides are TGCGCCAGCAGCTTGAATGGGGGAAGGAATGGCTACACCTTC.

V usage is TRBV29-1 and J usage is TRBJ2-5; D not resolved. The CDR3 runs 10 residues. Trimming removed 7 bases at V and 7 bases at J, with 10 bases between. The V gene's germline CDR1 is SQVTM and CDR2 ANQGSEA. The CDR3 reads CSAETGTQYF. DNA of the CDR3: TGCAGCGCGGAGACGGGGACCCAGTACTTC.